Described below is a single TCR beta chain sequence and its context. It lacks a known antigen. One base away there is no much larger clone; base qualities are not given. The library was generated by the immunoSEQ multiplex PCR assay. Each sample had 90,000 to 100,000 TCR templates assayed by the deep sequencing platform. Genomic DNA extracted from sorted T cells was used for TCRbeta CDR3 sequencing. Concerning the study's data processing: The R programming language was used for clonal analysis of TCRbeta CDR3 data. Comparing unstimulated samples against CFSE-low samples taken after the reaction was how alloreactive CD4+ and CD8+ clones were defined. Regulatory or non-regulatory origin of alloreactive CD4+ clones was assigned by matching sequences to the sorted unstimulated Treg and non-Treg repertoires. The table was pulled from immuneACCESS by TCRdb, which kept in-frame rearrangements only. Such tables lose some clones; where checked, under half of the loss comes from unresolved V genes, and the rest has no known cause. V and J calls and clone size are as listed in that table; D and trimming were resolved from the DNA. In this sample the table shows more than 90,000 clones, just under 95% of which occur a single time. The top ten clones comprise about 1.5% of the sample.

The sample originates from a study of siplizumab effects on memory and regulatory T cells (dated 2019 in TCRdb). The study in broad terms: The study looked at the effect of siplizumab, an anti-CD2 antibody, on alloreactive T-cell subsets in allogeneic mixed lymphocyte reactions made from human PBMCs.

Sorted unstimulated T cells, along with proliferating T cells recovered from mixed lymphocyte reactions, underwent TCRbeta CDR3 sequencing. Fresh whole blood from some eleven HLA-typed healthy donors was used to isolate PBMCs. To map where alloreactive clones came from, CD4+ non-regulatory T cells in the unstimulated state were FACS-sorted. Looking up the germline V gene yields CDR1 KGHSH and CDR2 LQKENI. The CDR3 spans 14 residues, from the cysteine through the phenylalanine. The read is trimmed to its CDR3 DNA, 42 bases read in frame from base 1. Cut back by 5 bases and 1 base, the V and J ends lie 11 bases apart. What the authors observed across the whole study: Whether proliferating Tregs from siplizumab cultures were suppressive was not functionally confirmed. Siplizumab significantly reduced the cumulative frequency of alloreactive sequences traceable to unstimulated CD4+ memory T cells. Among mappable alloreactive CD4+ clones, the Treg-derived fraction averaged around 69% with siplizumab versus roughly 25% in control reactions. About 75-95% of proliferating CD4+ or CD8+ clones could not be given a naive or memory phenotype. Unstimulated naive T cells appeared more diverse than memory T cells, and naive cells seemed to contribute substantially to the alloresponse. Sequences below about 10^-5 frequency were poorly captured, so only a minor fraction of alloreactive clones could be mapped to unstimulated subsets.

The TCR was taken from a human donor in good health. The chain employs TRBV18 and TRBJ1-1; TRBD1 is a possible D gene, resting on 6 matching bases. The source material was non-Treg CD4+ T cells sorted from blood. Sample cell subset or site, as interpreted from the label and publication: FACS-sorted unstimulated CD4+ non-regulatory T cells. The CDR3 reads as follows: CASSTSQGNTEAFF. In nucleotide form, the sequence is TGTGCCAGCTCAACATCACAGGGGAACACTGAAGCTTTCTTT.